The clone carrying this T cell receptor beta chain showed up just once. What it recognizes is unknown. The data were obtained in a study of T cell responses to AZD1222 COVID-19 vaccine. The wider study: Both about-4-week and about-12-week second-dose recipients were combined. General observations from the study: Vaccine-associated CD4 TCRs spanned spike, dominant at 160-218 and 743-854. As reported, nearly half of all spike-specific TCRs target variant regions that are unmutated. The donor group comprised mostly white British people and more females; the analysis possibly underestimated clonal diversity.

The method was immunoSEQ multiplex PCR; TCRdb's version includes in-frame clones alone and lacks a portion of them. The table lists roughly 190,000 clones, approximately 92% of them singletons. V was pared by 4 bases and J by 3 bases, with 2 bases of the junction left unmatched. The CDR3 spans 13 residues. Germline CDR1 SGDLS, CDR2 YYNGEE. The source is an adult in good health. The chain combines TRBV9 with TRBJ1-2, with 8 positions matching TRBD1. Material: peripheral blood, obtained on day 0 of AZD1222 vaccination. In DNA, the CDR3 is TGTGCCAGCAGCATACAGGGGGACTATGGCTACACCTTC. Its translation is CASSIQGDYGYTF.